This T cell receptor beta chain emerged from a study of T cells in Graves' hyperthyroidism and ophthalmopathy. Study-level results: In the blood, most expanded thyroid clonotypes above 0.001 appeared as well.

Germline lookup yields CDR1 SQVTM and CDR2 ANQGSEA. The CDR3 length is 10 residues. Between the trimmed V and J ends, which lost 3 bases and 7 bases, there was a span of 4 bases. RNA transcripts provided the source from which TCR beta CDR3 regions were amplified. During a first-round RT-PCR of the TCR CDR3, the HTBI primer set was used. Using its own MiXCR run on the multiplex PCR reads, TCRdb lists one record per CDR3 protein. The data hold fewer than 550,000 distinct CDR3 sequences, with less than 20% observed a single time. Remarks on this clonotype: As yet, its antigen is unknown.

The chain employs TRBV29-1 and TRBJ2-1; no clear D. This clonotype originated in a woman between 18 and 30 years old with Graves' hyperthyroidism. Specimen: blood. This CDR3 reads CSVDGNEQFF. CDR3 DNA: TGCAGCGTTGATGGTAATGAGCAGTTCTTC.